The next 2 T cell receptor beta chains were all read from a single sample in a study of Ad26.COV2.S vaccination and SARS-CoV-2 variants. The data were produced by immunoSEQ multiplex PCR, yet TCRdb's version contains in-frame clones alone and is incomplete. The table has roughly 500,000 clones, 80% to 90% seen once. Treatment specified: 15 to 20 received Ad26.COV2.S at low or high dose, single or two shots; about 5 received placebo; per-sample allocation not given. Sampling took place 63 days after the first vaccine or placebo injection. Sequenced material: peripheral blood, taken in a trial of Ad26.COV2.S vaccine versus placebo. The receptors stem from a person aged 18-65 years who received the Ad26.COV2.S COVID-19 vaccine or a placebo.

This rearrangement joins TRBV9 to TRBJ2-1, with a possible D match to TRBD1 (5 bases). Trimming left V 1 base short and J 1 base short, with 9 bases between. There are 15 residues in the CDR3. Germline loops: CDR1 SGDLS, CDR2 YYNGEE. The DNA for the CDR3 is TGTGCCAGCAGCGTAACTCCAGGGTCCTACAATGAGCAGTTCTTC. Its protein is CASSVTPGSYNEQFF.

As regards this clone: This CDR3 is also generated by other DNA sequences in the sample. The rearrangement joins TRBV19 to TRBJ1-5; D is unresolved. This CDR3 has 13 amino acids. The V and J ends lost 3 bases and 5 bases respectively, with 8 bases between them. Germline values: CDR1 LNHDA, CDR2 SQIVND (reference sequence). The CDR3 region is CASSILGDQPQHF. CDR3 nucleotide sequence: TGTGCCAGTAGTATTCTGGGTGATCAGCCCCAGCATTTT. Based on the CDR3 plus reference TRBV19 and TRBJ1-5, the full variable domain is DGGITQSPKYLFRKEGQNVTLSCEQNLNHDAMYWYRQDPGQGLRLIYYSQIVNDFQKGDIAEGYSVSREKKESFPLTVTSAQKNPTAFYLCASSILGDQPQHFGDGTRLSIL.